This TCR beta chain was sequenced during a study of shared clonotypes between healthy human individuals. Study-wide context: Three plates each covered CD4 naive and memory; CD8 naive two, CD8 memory one. Regarding the study as a whole: Estimated richness values were generally larger in naive subsets than in memory subsets. Non-shared clonotypes showed lower generation probabilities than clonotypes common to all four donors. The low donor count limited represented genetic and exposure-history diversity.

Of note for this clone: Its antigen is not identified.

Here immunoSEQ multiplex PCR was the method, and the copy in TCRdb shows in-frame clones only, minus some. The sample includes millions of clones, just over 90% seen only once; the top ten take roughly 1.8%. The naive CD8 fraction comprised CD45RO-negative cells positively selected for CCR7 and excluded terminally differentiated effector memory CD45RA+ cells. Sequencing was done on a sample of naive CD8+ T cells from PBMCs. The receptor was isolated from a man aged 18 to 30 in good health. Some clones in this sample may be carry-over from other donors' samples.

CDR3 protein: CASSFVTYEQYF. For the CDR3, the DNA is TGTGCCAGCAGCTTTGTGACCTACGAGCAGTACTTC. The rearrangement uses TRBV11-2 and TRBJ2-7, with D unresolved. The germline V gene has CDR1 SGHAT and CDR2 FQNNGV. The CDR3 contains 12 residues. Trimming cost V 3 bases and J 2 bases, with 5 bases left between them.